Listed below are T cell receptor beta chains from one sample, sequenced in a study of response to subunit inactivated influenza vaccine. TCRdb redid the calling of the RT-PCR reads with MiXCR, one entry per CDR3 protein. The sample records 150,000 to 200,000 distinct CDR3 sequences, 12% being singletons. These data were also reused for a study on T cells expressing NK-cell markers.

Here the sequenced sample was CD8+ T cells sorted from PBMCs, taken less than 13 days after vaccination. These receptors originate from a man aged 45-65 years who received an inactivated influenza vaccine. The CDR3 runs from the conserved cysteine through the conserved F or W. D genes are given only for firm matches. Clone size appears in some rows only: once, few, many, or a class for an expanded clone.

CDR3 DNA: TGTGCCAGTGCGCCGGGACAGGGTGCCTCTAGAAGCTACACCTTC
CDR3 protein: CASAPGQGASRSYTF
D gene: TRBD1
V gene: TRBV19
J gene: TRBJ1-2
clone size: .

CDR3 DNA: TGTGCCAGCTCCCTCGGGGGGAGGGGCACAGATACGCAGTATTTT
CDR3 protein: CASSLGGRGTDTQYF
D gene: TRBD2
V gene: TRBV9
J gene: TRBJ2-3
clone size: few

CDR3 DNA: TGTGCCAGCAGTTTCGGGTGGGACAGGGACACAGATACGCAGTATTTT
CDR3 protein: CASSFGWDRDTDTQYF
D gene: TRBD1
V gene: TRBV28
J gene: TRBJ2-3
clone size: many

CDR3 DNA: TGTGCCAGCAGCCTGACAGGGGAGATGTACGAGCAGTACTTC
CDR3 protein: CASSLTGEMYEQYF
D gene: TRBD1
V gene: TRBV4-2
J gene: TRBJ2-7
clone size: many

CDR3 DNA: TGTGCCAGCAGCCAAGAGGAGACAGGGAGACTGGATACGCAGTATTTT
CDR3 protein: CASSQEETGRLDTQYF
D gene: TRBD1
V gene: TRBV3-1
J gene: TRBJ2-3
clone size: .

CDR3 DNA: TGTGCCAGCAGTTTATCCCCTCAGGGACCTCCGTCTCAGCCCCAGCATTTT
CDR3 protein: CASSLSPQGPPSQPQHF
D gene: .
V gene: TRBV28
J gene: TRBJ1-5
clone size: .

CDR3 DNA: TGTGCCAGCAGCTTATTACTAGTCGGTGGCACAGATACGCAGTATTTT
CDR3 protein: CASSLLLVGGTDTQYF
D gene: .
V gene: TRBV11-2
J gene: TRBJ2-3
clone size: .

CDR3 DNA: TGTGCCAGCTCCCGCCCAGGTGAAACCTCTGGGGCCAACGTCCTGACTTTC
CDR3 protein: CASSRPGETSGANVLTF
D gene: .
V gene: TRBV3-1
J gene: TRBJ2-6
clone size: .

CDR3 DNA: TGCAGCGTTGAACTAGCGGGGGGACGCTCCTACGAGCAGTACTTC
CDR3 protein: CSVELAGGRSYEQYF
D gene: TRBD2
V gene: TRBV29-1
J gene: TRBJ2-7
clone size: few

CDR3 DNA: TGTGCCAGCAGCCAAGATTACCAGTCGTCTAGTGGGCACACCTTC
CDR3 protein: CASSQDYQSSSGHTF
D gene: .
V gene: TRBV3-1
J gene: TRBJ1-2
clone size: many

CDR3 DNA: TGCAGTGCTAGAGATGGGTTCAACTCTGGAAACACCATATATTTT
CDR3 protein: CSARDGFNSGNTIYF
D gene: .
V gene: TRBV20-1
J gene: TRBJ1-3
clone size: few

CDR3 DNA: TGTGCCACCCCCCATTCCGGGACTTGTAGGTTCTACGAGCAGTACTTC
CDR3 protein: CATPHSGTCRFYEQYF
D gene: .
V gene: TRBV3-1
J gene: TRBJ2-7
clone size: few

CDR3 DNA: TGTGCCAGCAGCCCCAACCTAAGGGTGGGCAATGAGCAGTTCTTC
CDR3 protein: CASSPNLRVGNEQFF
D gene: .
V gene: TRBV6-4
J gene: TRBJ2-1
clone size: .

CDR3 DNA: TGCGCCAGCAGCCAAGTGGACTACGAAGAAACCTACGAGCAGTACTTC
CDR3 protein: CASSQVDYEETYEQYF
D gene: .
V gene: TRBV4-1
J gene: TRBJ2-7
clone size: .

CDR3 DNA: TGTGCCAGCAGCCGGACTCGCCTACAAGGCTACACCTTC
CDR3 protein: CASSRTRLQGYTF
D gene: .
V gene: TRBV6-1
J gene: TRBJ1-2
clone size: .

CDR3 DNA: TGTGCCAGCAGTTCCCTGGCCCCAAGGTCCAATGAGCAGTTCTTC
CDR3 protein: CASSSLAPRSNEQFF
D gene: .
V gene: TRBV28
J gene: TRBJ2-1
clone size: few

CDR3 DNA: TGTGCCAGCTCACCAGGTTTTCGTCCGGGGATAGGATATGAGCAGTTCTTC
CDR3 protein: CASSPGFRPGIGYEQFF
D gene: .
V gene: TRBV18
J gene: TRBJ2-1
clone size: few

CDR3 DNA: TGTGCCAGCAGTGACAGCGGTTTTACCTCCTACGAGCAGTACTTC
CDR3 protein: CASSDSGFTSYEQYF
D gene: .
V gene: TRBV12-3/TRBV12-4
J gene: TRBJ2-7
clone size: few

CDR3 DNA: TGCAGTGCTAGAACTGATTTCTATGGCTACACCTTC
CDR3 protein: CSARTDFYGYTF
D gene: .
V gene: TRBV20-1
J gene: TRBJ1-2
clone size: few

CDR3 DNA: TGCAGTGCTATGACGACAGAGGGTACGCAGTATTTT
CDR3 protein: CSAMTTEGTQYF
D gene: .
V gene: TRBV20-1
J gene: TRBJ2-3
clone size: few

CDR3 DNA: TGTGCCAGCAGCAAGATCACAGGGTATGGGCCTGAAGCTTTCTTT
CDR3 protein: CASSKITGYGPEAFF
D gene: .
V gene: TRBV14
J gene: TRBJ1-1
clone size: .

CDR3 DNA: TGCAGCGCCGCCAGGGATTCCAAAAACATTCAGTACTTC
CDR3 protein: CSAARDSKNIQYF
D gene: .
V gene: TRBV29-1
J gene: TRBJ2-4
clone size: many

CDR3 DNA: TGTGCCAGCAGCTTAGCGCGGATGGGGAACACTGAAGCTTTCTTT
CDR3 protein: CASSLARMGNTEAFF
D gene: .
V gene: TRBV7-9
J gene: TRBJ1-1
clone size: many

CDR3 DNA: TGCAGTGCTAGAGATCTTGCTAGCAATCAGCCCCAGCATTTT
CDR3 protein: CSARDLASNQPQHF
D gene: .
V gene: TRBV20-1
J gene: TRBJ1-5
clone size: .

CDR3 DNA: TGCGCCAGCAGCTTCGGGAACACCGGGGAGCTGTTTTTT
CDR3 protein: CASSFGNTGELFF
D gene: .
V gene: TRBV5-1
J gene: TRBJ2-2
clone size: few

CDR3 DNA: TGTGCCAGCAGCTTAGCGGACTTCTACGAGCAGTACTTC
CDR3 protein: CASSLADFYEQYF
D gene: .
V gene: TRBV7-9
J gene: TRBJ2-7
clone size: many

CDR3 DNA: TGTGCCAGCAGTCCCGGAGGGATGGGTGAAGCTTTCTTT
CDR3 protein: CASSPGGMGEAFF
D gene: .
V gene: TRBV6-6
J gene: TRBJ1-1
clone size: .

CDR3 DNA: TGCAGCGTTGTGGACAGGGGGCTACCCTACGAGCAGTACTTC
CDR3 protein: CSVVDRGLPYEQYF
D gene: TRBD1
V gene: TRBV29-1
J gene: TRBJ2-7
clone size: few

CDR3 DNA: TGTGCCAGCAGCCTGACGACAGGGAACCCCTCGGGCGAGCAGTACTTC
CDR3 protein: CASSLTTGNPSGEQYF
D gene: TRBD1
V gene: TRBV7-8
J gene: TRBJ2-7
clone size: .

CDR3 DNA: TGTGCCAGCAGCCACCCAAAAGAAATGACTAGAATTGCAGATACGCAGTATTTT
CDR3 protein: CASSHPKEMTRIADTQYF
D gene: .
V gene: TRBV9
J gene: TRBJ2-3
clone size: .

CDR3 DNA: TGTGCCAACAGTGAATGGAGCGGGGTCCAGGACTATGGCTACACCTTC
CDR3 protein: CANSEWSGVQDYGYTF
D gene: .
V gene: TRBV2
J gene: TRBJ1-2
clone size: once

CDR3 DNA: TGTGCCAGCAGTGACGGAGGGATAAGTGAGCAGTTCTTC
CDR3 protein: CASSDGGISEQFF
D gene: .
V gene: TRBV6-4
J gene: TRBJ2-1
clone size: .

CDR3 DNA: TGTGCCAGCAGTTACTCGTCGGGGTCAGAAGCTTTCTTT
CDR3 protein: CASSYSSGSEAFF
D gene: .
V gene: TRBV6-5
J gene: TRBJ1-1
clone size: .

CDR3 DNA: TGTGCCAGCAGCCCGAGTACGGCGAGAGAGACCCAGTACTTC
CDR3 protein: CASSPSTARETQYF
D gene: .
V gene: TRBV13
J gene: TRBJ2-5
clone size: .

CDR3 DNA: TGTGCCAGCAGCGCGACAGGGGGAACTGGAAACACCATATATTTT
CDR3 protein: CASSATGGTGNTIYF
D gene: TRBD1
V gene: TRBV9
J gene: TRBJ1-3
clone size: few

CDR3 DNA: TGTGCCAGCAGTTACATTAGTGGCGAGCAGTACTTC
CDR3 protein: CASSYISGEQYF
D gene: .
V gene: TRBV27
J gene: TRBJ2-7
clone size: .

CDR3 DNA: TGTGCCAGCAGCACGGCCGGAGATGGGGAGACCCAGTACTTC
CDR3 protein: CASSTAGDGETQYF
D gene: .
V gene: TRBV9
J gene: TRBJ2-5
clone size: .

CDR3 DNA: TGTGCCAGCAGCACAGGGAGATATGGCTACACCTTC
CDR3 protein: CASSTGRYGYTF
D gene: .
V gene: TRBV25-1
J gene: TRBJ1-2
clone size: many

CDR3 DNA: TGTGCCAGCAGCTTTGGACTAGCGGAGCGGGATGAGCAGTTCTTC
CDR3 protein: CASSFGLAERDEQFF
D gene: TRBD2
V gene: TRBV7-6
J gene: TRBJ2-1
clone size: few

CDR3 DNA: TGCGCCAGCAGTGACTACCCTGCCCCCGGGGAGCTGTTTTTT
CDR3 protein: CASSDYPAPGELFF
D gene: .
V gene: TRBV10-1
J gene: TRBJ2-2
clone size: .

CDR3 DNA: TGTGCCAGCAGTGAAGTCGGGGGCGCCCACTATGGCTACACCTTC
CDR3 protein: CASSEVGGAHYGYTF
D gene: .
V gene: TRBV2
J gene: TRBJ1-2
clone size: few

CDR3 DNA: TGTGCCAGCAGGATAGCGGGATCCACAGATACGCAGTATTTT
CDR3 protein: CASRIAGSTDTQYF
D gene: TRBD2
V gene: TRBV7-8
J gene: TRBJ2-3
clone size: few

CDR3 DNA: TGTGCCAGCAGTTGGGGGATGAGGACGCAGTATTTT
CDR3 protein: CASSWGMRTQYF
D gene: .
V gene: TRBV6-1
J gene: TRBJ2-3
clone size: .

CDR3 DNA: TGTGCCAGCGGCTCCTTAGCGGGAAGCTCCTACGAGCAGTACTTC
CDR3 protein: CASGSLAGSSYEQYF
D gene: TRBD2
V gene: TRBV27
J gene: TRBJ2-7
clone size: .

CDR3 DNA: TGTGCCAGCAGCTTAGTTGGGGGCCTAAGTTTGGAAAATGAGCAGTTCTTC
CDR3 protein: CASSLVGGLSLENEQFF
D gene: .
V gene: TRBV7-6
J gene: TRBJ2-1
clone size: few

CDR3 DNA: TGTGCTAGTGGTTTGGTACCTGGGGAGGAAAAACTGTTTTTT
CDR3 protein: CASGLVPGEEKLFF
D gene: .
V gene: TRBV12-5
J gene: TRBJ1-4
clone size: few

CDR3 DNA: TGCGCCAGCAGCCAAGATGAAGGTAACACTGAAGCTTTCTTT
CDR3 protein: CASSQDEGNTEAFF
D gene: .
V gene: TRBV4-3
J gene: TRBJ1-1
clone size: .

CDR3 DNA: TGTGCCATCAGTGAGATTTCCCCCGGCAACGAGCAGTTCTTC
CDR3 protein: CAISEISPGNEQFF
D gene: .
V gene: TRBV10-3
J gene: TRBJ2-1
clone size: .

CDR3 DNA: TGTGCCAGGAGTCTAAATTTCGGACGGTCCTACGAGCAGTACTTC
CDR3 protein: CARSLNFGRSYEQYF
D gene: .
V gene: TRBV28
J gene: TRBJ2-7
clone size: .

CDR3 DNA: TGTGCTAGCAGCTTAGATGACACCAATGAGCAGTTCTTC
CDR3 protein: CASSLDDTNEQFF
D gene: .
V gene: TRBV7-7
J gene: TRBJ2-1
clone size: few

CDR3 DNA: TGTGCCAGCAGCAAAGGAGGACTAGCGGGAGGATTAGATACGCAGTATTTT
CDR3 protein: CASSKGGLAGGLDTQYF
D gene: TRBD2
V gene: TRBV9
J gene: TRBJ2-3
clone size: .

CDR3 DNA: TGTGCCACCAGCAGAGAGGGGAGTTCCTACGAGCAGTACTTC
CDR3 protein: CATSREGSSYEQYF
D gene: .
V gene: TRBV15
J gene: TRBJ2-7
clone size: many

CDR3 DNA: TGCAGTGCTAGAGTTGTAGCGGGAGGGCCCGAGCAGTACTTC
CDR3 protein: CSARVVAGGPEQYF
D gene: TRBD2
V gene: TRBV20-1
J gene: TRBJ2-7
clone size: few

CDR3 DNA: TGTGCCAGCAGCCAAGTATTAAGGCAGGACTATGGCTACACCTTC
CDR3 protein: CASSQVLRQDYGYTF
D gene: .
V gene: TRBV3-1
J gene: TRBJ1-2
clone size: few

CDR3 DNA: TGCGCCAGCAGCCAAGACCCCTTTGGGGAAACCGACTATGGCTACACCTTC
CDR3 protein: CASSQDPFGETDYGYTF
D gene: .
V gene: TRBV4-3
J gene: TRBJ1-2
clone size: many